This entry lists 32 T cell receptor beta chains sequenced from one sample in a study of T cells in Graves' hyperthyroidism and ophthalmopathy. Amplified TCR beta CDR3 regions came from RNA transcripts. HTBI primers were used for first-round RT-PCR of the TCR CDR3. TCRdb fed the multiplex PCR reads into MiXCR, producing one record per CDR3 protein. The table has approximately 350,000 distinct CDR3 sequences, nearly 15% seen once. The sequenced sample was blood. Receptors were obtained from a woman aged 60 to 75 with Graves' ophthalmopathy.

This clonotype was seen many times. CDR3 in amino acids: CASSILQENTIYF. CDR3 nucleotides: TGTGCCAGCAGCATTTTACAGGAGAACACCATATATTTT. The chain carries TRBV5-5 and TRBJ1-3; D is perhaps TRBD1 (5 bases). The CDR3 is made up of 13 amino acids. The germline V gene has CDR1 SGHKS and CDR2 YYEKEE (reference sequence). Trimming shortened V by 4 bases and J by 7 bases, and 12 bases separated the two germline ends.

The table lists this clonotype with many counts. This rearrangement joins TRBV5-1 to TRBJ1-2; 9 bases match TRBD1. The germline V gene encodes CDR1 SGHRS and CDR2 YFSETQ. The CDR3 has 15 residues. Trimming cost V 4 bases and J 3 bases; bases outside gene matches: 7. CDR3 region: CASSTGQGYDYGYTF. CDR3 DNA: TGCGCCAGCAGCACGGGACAGGGCTACGACTATGGCTACACCTTC.

This clonotype was counted a few times. V and J are TRBV19 and TRBJ1-5; D is unresolved. Germline V CDR1 and CDR2: LNHDA, SQIVND (reference sequence). The V gene lost 5 bases and the J gene lost 0 bases, with 8 bases spanning the gap. This CDR3 is 14 amino acids long. For the CDR3, the DNA is TGTGCCAGTAGTCGGGAGGGTAGCAATCAGCCCCAGCATTTT. Amino acid sequence: CASSREGSNQPQHF. Supplemented by reference TRBV19 and TRBJ1-5, the full variable domain reads DGGITQSPKYLFRKEGQNVTLSCEQNLNHDAMYWYRQDPGQGLRLIYYSQIVNDFQKGDIAEGYSVSREKKESFPLTVTSAQKNPTAFYLCASSREGSNQPQHFGDGTRLSIL.

The chain carries TRBV12-3 or TRBV12-4 and TRBJ1-6; 7 bases match TRBD1. The CDR3 extends over 13 amino acids. Trimming took 8 bases from V and 7 from J; bases not matched to a gene: 5. The CDR3 loop is CASRTGTNSPLHF. The CDR3 DNA sequence: TGTGCCAGCCGGACAGGCACAAATTCACCCCTCCACTTT.

Many counts were recorded for this clonotype. V usage is TRBV6-2 or TRBV6-3 and J usage is TRBJ2-1; 13 bases agree with TRBD2. This CDR3 comprises 15 residues. Germline CDR1 MNHEY, CDR2 SVGEGT. The ends lost 7 bases at V and 7 bases at J; junction bases unmatched: 7. The CDR3 DNA is TGTGCCAGCACCAAGGGACTAGCGGGACAGAATGAGCAGTTCTTC. It encodes CASTKGLAGQNEQFF.

This clonotype showed up just a few times. V gene TRBV7-3 combines with J gene TRBJ1-6; TRBD1 agrees at 7 bases. V lost 3 bases, J lost 5 bases, and 1 base stayed unmatched. The CDR3 spans 14 residues. From germline, CDR1 is SGHTA and CDR2 FQGTGA. CDR3 protein: CASSFGTDNSPLHF. Here the CDR3 DNA reads TGTGCCAGCAGCTTCGGGACAGATAATTCACCCCTCCACTTT.

This clonotype was seen a handful of times. The J gene is TRBJ1-2, the V gene TRBV19; TRBD1 agrees at 7 bases. J was trimmed by 4 bases and V by 6 bases; bases with no gene match: 11. Germline V gene sequence: CDR1 LNHDA, CDR2 SQIVND (reference sequence). CDR3 size: 15 residues. The CDR3 loop reads CASRGDSPGIYGYTF. The DNA for the CDR3 is TGTGCCAGTAGAGGGGACAGTCCCGGTATCTATGGCTACACCTTC. Looking up the rest from reference TRBV19 and TRBJ1-2 gives the full variable domain: DGGITQSPKYLFRKEGQNVTLSCEQNLNHDAMYWYRQDPGQGLRLIYYSQIVNDFQKGDIAEGYSVSREKKESFPLTVTSAQKNPTAFYLCASRGDSPGIYGYTFGSGTRLTVV.

The rearrangement joins TRBV5-1 to TRBJ1-4; 11 nucleotides align to TRBD1. Unmatched junction bases numbered 8, after V lost 5 bases and J lost 5 bases. The germline V gene encodes CDR1 SGHRS and CDR2 YFSETQ. The CDR3 contains 16 residues. In DNA, the CDR3 is TGCGCCAGCAGAGCTCCGGGACAGGGGGAGAATGAAAAACTGTTTTTT. It translates to CASRAPGQGENEKLFF.

This clonotype was seen ten or more times. The chain carries TRBV27 and TRBJ2-1; 7 bases are shared with TRBD2. The germline gives CDR1 MNHEY, CDR2 SMNVEV (reference sequence). J was trimmed by 5 bases and V by 3 bases; bases with no gene match: 7. This CDR3 has 15 amino acids. In DNA form, the CDR3 reads TGTGCCAGCAGTTTGTCGGGGAGGGTAAACAATGAGCAGTTCTTC. This sequence encodes CASSLSGRVNNEQFF.

The chain recombines TRBV7-9 with TRBJ2-5; D remains ambiguous. V was pared by 6 bases and J by 4 bases, with 15 bases between. CDR3 size: 14 residues. Looked up from germline, CDR1 is SEHNR and CDR2 is FQNEAQ (reference sequence). CDR3 DNA: TGTGCCAGCAGTATCTCGTCGGGTGGAGAGACCCAGTACTTC. This encodes CASSISSGGETQYF.

This clonotype was found many times. V gene TRBV5-1 combines with J gene TRBJ2-7, with TRBD2 matching 9 bases. Germline CDR1 reads SGHRS; CDR2 reads YFSETQ. V shed 4 bases, J shed 0 bases, and the junction held 2 bases outside the gene matches. CDR3 length: 14 residues. CDR3 protein: CASSTTSGSYEQYF. CDR3 nucleotides: TGCGCCAGCAGCACGACTAGCGGCTCCTACGAGCAGTACTTC.

This clonotype appeared many times. This chain joins TRBV4-2 and TRBJ2-7; D is possibly TRBD1 or TRBD2 (5 bases each). This CDR3 has 14 amino acids. The germline V gene has CDR1 LGHNA and CDR2 YNFKEQ. Trimming left V 0 bases short and J 7 bases short, with 13 bases between. The CDR3: CASSQDGLGEEQYF. The CDR3 region has the DNA TGTGCCAGCAGCCAAGATGGTCTGGGGGAAGAGCAGTACTTC.

Many counts were recorded for this clonotype. This rearrangement joins TRBV6-2 or TRBV6-3 to TRBJ2-7, with TRBD1 matching over 7 bases. Germline V gene lookup returns CDR1 MNHEY and CDR2 SVGEGT. Unmatched junction bases numbered 4, after V lost 2 bases and J lost 0 bases. This CDR3 contains 15 residues. CDR3: CASSYPDRSSYEQYF. DNA of the CDR3: TGTGCCAGCAGTTACCCGGACAGGAGCTCCTACGAGCAGTACTTC.

At least ten counts were recorded for this clonotype. J is TRBJ2-5 and V is TRBV20-1; the match to TRBD2 covers 8 bases. Looked up from germline, CDR1 is DFQATT and CDR2 is SNEGSKA (reference sequence). CDR3 size: 13 residues. The J segment lost 1 base and the V segment lost 6 bases, leaving 4 bases of the junction unmatched. The CDR3, as DNA: TGCAGTGCCCGAACTAGCGGCCAAGAGACCCAGTACTTC. Amino acids: CSARTSGQETQYF.

This clonotype was picked up a small number of times. This may be a read error: a much more frequent sequence differs by one nucleotide. J is TRBJ2-1 and V is TRBV28; 9 bases line up with TRBD2. There are 18 residues in the CDR3. Trimming at V came to 5 bases and at J to 3 bases, leaving 14 bases not matched to a gene. Per germline, CDR1 MDHEN and CDR2 SYDVKM. CDR3 residues: CASSGVAGARISYNEQFF. CDR3 DNA sequence: TGTGCCAGCAGTGGCGTAGCGGGAGCTCGGATTAGCTACAATGAGCAGTTCTTC.

The sample holds a few counts of this clonotype. CDR3 in amino acids: CASSLKSGGQTGANVLTF. DNA of the CDR3: TGTGCCAGCAGTTTAAAGTCAGGGGGCCAGACTGGGGCCAACGTCCTGACTTTC. The chain has TRBV12-3 or TRBV12-4 and TRBJ2-6; 8 bases are a match to TRBD1. J was trimmed by 2 bases and V by 2 bases; bases with no gene match: 8. The CDR3 totals 18 residues.

J is TRBJ2-2 and V is TRBV6-5; D uncertain. The CDR3 extends over 14 amino acids. The V gene's germline CDR1 is MNHEY and CDR2 SVGAGI. Trimming took off 2 bases at V and 4 bases at J, with 8 bases between the two ends. The CDR3 DNA is TGTGCCAGCAGTTACGCCCCCGGCACCGGGGAGCTGTTTTTT. It is translated as CASSYAPGTGELFF.

This clonotype appeared many times. The chain is built from TRBV7-9 and TRBJ2-5, with D perhaps TRBD1 or TRBD2 (6 bases each). In germline, CDR1 is SEHNR, CDR2 FQNEAQ (reference sequence). There are 15 residues in the CDR3. Trimming took off 5 bases at V and 5 bases at J, with 18 bases between the two ends. The CDR3 DNA is TGTGCCAGCAGCCCCCCCGGGGGCCAGTGGGAGACCCAGTACTTC. Its translation is CASSPPGGQWETQYF.

The V and J genes are TRBV6-5 and TRBJ2-3; TRBD2 matches at 7 bases. The CDR3 has 15 amino acids. The germline gives CDR1 MNHEY, CDR2 SVGAGI. V was pared by 0 bases and J by 11 bases, with 11 bases of the junction left unmatched. The chain's CDR3 is CASSYSLGGLAEQYF. The CDR3 DNA is TGTGCCAGCAGTTACTCCCTCGGAGGGCTAGCGGAGCAGTATTTT.

In its sample, this clonotype was seen a few times. The chain couples TRBV20-1 to TRBJ1-3; 7 bases map to TRBD1. The V segment lost 0 bases and the J segment 2 bases; nucleotides outside the gene matches: 4. Germline lookup yields CDR1 DFQATT and CDR2 SNEGSKA (reference sequence). The CDR3 extends over 15 amino acids. The CDR3 nucleotides read TGCAGTGCTAGAGATGATGACAGGGCTGGAAACACCATATATTTT. As protein: CSARDDDRAGNTIYF.

This clonotype was counted only a few times. V gene TRBV28 combines with J gene TRBJ1-5, with 8 bases lining up with TRBD1. V shed 5 bases and J 5 bases; nucleotides not matched to a gene: 14. The CDR3 spans 17 residues. Germline loops: CDR1 MDHEN, CDR2 SYDVKM. The CDR3 nucleotides are TGTGCCAGCAGTCCTAGGACAGGGCATCTCTCTCATCAGCCCCAGCATTTT. It codes for CASSPRTGHLSHQPQHF.

This clonotype was counted many times. The chain is built from TRBV27 and TRBJ1-4, with 9 positions matching TRBD1. CDR1 MNHEY and CDR2 SMNVEV come from the germline V gene (reference sequence). Unmatched junction bases numbered 7, after V lost 3 bases and J lost 8 bases. The length of the CDR3 is 15 residues. This CDR3 reads CASSFPGTGTEKLFF. CDR3 DNA: TGTGCCAGCAGTTTCCCCGGGACAGGGACCGAAAAACTGTTTTTT.

This clonotype has ten or more counts. V and J are TRBV7-6 and TRBJ2-3, with unresolved D. Germline values: CDR1 SGHVS, CDR2 FNYEAQ. The CDR3 length is 13 residues. V gave up 2 bases and J gave up 6 bases, with 9 bases separating them. The CDR3 DNA reads as TGTGCCAGCAGCTTAAACCGGTTCGATACGCAGTATTTT. It encodes CASSLNRFDTQYF.

This clonotype has a count of ten or more. The V and J genes are TRBV2 and TRBJ2-7; TRBD1 aligns across 7 bases. The ends lost 8 bases at V and 0 bases at J; junction bases unmatched: 4. In germline, CDR1 is SNHLY, CDR2 FYNNEI. There are 13 residues in the CDR3. In nucleotides, the CDR3 is TGTGCCAGCGAACAGGGGACCTCCTACGAGCAGTACTTC. Protein sequence: CASEQGTSYEQYF.

This sequence joins TRBV15 and TRBJ2-5; tentative D call: TRBD1 (5 bases). The CDR3 covers 15 residues. The germline CDR1 and CDR2 sequences are LNHNV and YYDKDF (reference sequence). V was pared by 0 bases and J by 4 bases, with 12 bases between. As DNA, the CDR3 is TGTGCCACCAGCAGAGAAGAACCTAGGGGAGAGACCCAGTACTTC. Translating it yields CATSREEPRGETQYF.

This clonotype was recorded many times. V and J are TRBV10-3 and TRBJ2-7, with 7 bases matching TRBD1. The V gene's germline CDR1 is ENHRY and CDR2 SYGVKD. CDR3 length: 18 residues. With V trimmed by 4 bases and J by 3 bases, 18 bases remained unmatched. CDR3 residues: CAISGGTWGQGDYYEQYF. The CDR3, as DNA: TGTGCCATCAGTGGGGGTACCTGGGGGCAGGGGGATTACTACGAGCAGTACTTC.

Ten or more counts support this clonotype. The chain employs TRBV18 and TRBJ2-7; 11 bases are a match to TRBD2. V trimming: 1 base; J trimming: 7 bases; junction bases outside the gene matches: 3. The CDR3 runs to 14 residues. From germline, CDR1 is KGHSH and CDR2 LQKENI. As DNA, the CDR3 is TGTGCCAGCTCACCACTAGCGGGAGGGGTAGAGCAGTACTTC. Amino acids: CASSPLAGGVEQYF.

This clonotype was observed many times. This sequence joins TRBV3-1 and TRBJ2-1; D is ambiguous. The CDR3 is 17 residues long. Germline CDR1 is LGHDT and CDR2 is YNNKEL (reference sequence). Trimming removed 2 bases from V and 0 bases from J, with 14 bases in between. The CDR3 nucleotides read TGTGCCAGCAGCCAACAATCCGGATCCCGCTCCTACAATGAGCAGTTCTTC. It specifies CASSQQSGSRSYNEQFF.

This clonotype was observed at least ten times. V gene TRBV20-1 combines with J gene TRBJ2-7, with a possible D match to TRBD2 (6 bases). Per germline, CDR1 DFQATT and CDR2 SNEGSKA (reference sequence). The CDR3 extends over 15 amino acids. The V and J ends lost 4 bases and 0 bases respectively, with 16 bases between them. CDR3 sequence reads: CSANSLRESSYEQYF. CDR3 in DNA: TGCAGTGCTAACAGCCTTCGGGAGAGCTCCTACGAGCAGTACTTC.

This clonotype was observed many times. The V call is TRBV11-2, the J call TRBJ2-3, with D tentatively TRBD2 (7 bases). Germline V gene data show CDR1 as SGHAT and CDR2 as FQNNGV. Trimming took off 2 bases at V and 2 bases at J, with 14 bases between the two ends. The length of the CDR3 is 16 residues. CDR3 sequence (DNA): TGTGCCAGCAGCTTATTAGGGGGGGACCACACAGATACGCAGTATTTT. Translation gives CASSLLGGDHTDTQYF.

The chain recombines TRBV4-1 with TRBJ1-5; unclear D gene. The germline V and J ends were trimmed by 0 bases and 0 bases, with 3 bases remaining between them. The CDR3 runs to 14 residues. The germline CDR1 and CDR2 sequences are MGHRA and YSYEKL. For the CDR3, the DNA is TGCGCCAGCAGCCAAGAGTATAGCAATCAGCCCCAGCATTTT. Its protein product is CASSQEYSNQPQHF.

This clonotype was found many times. The chain is built from TRBV3-1 and TRBJ2-3; D is unclear. Germline V gene sequence: CDR1 LGHDT, CDR2 YNNKEL (reference sequence). This CDR3 comprises 17 residues. The germline V and J ends were trimmed by 0 bases and 1 base, with 14 bases remaining between them. CDR3 DNA sequence: TGTGCCAGCAGCCAAGATTCGGTACAGCGAGGCACAGATACGCAGTATTTT. Protein sequence: CASSQDSVQRGTDTQYF.